Below, 10 T cell receptor beta chains from the same sample are listed, as sequenced in a study of T cells in localized non-small cell lung cancer. The protocol was immunoSEQ multiplex PCR, while the TCRdb copy is restricted to in-frame clones and leaves out a portion. Of roughly 20,000 clones listed, approximately 89% are singletons. The sample was peripheral blood, taken before any cancer treatment. The receptors stem from a man aged 40-75 years with stage I lung adenocarcinoma.

The chain carries TRBV4-1 and TRBJ2-5; D not resolved. Trimming removed 0 bases from V and 7 bases from J, with 6 bases in between. The CDR3 is 12 amino acids. Germline CDR1 and CDR2: MGHRA and YSYEKL. CDR3: CASSQEVGTQYF. The CDR3, as DNA: TGCGCCAGCAGCCAAGAGGTCGGGACCCAGTACTTC.

This clone was counted a single time. The rearrangement links TRBV6-5 to TRBJ2-1, with 9 bases that match TRBD2. The germline V gene has CDR1 MNHEY and CDR2 SVGAGI. V shed 4 bases, J shed 5 bases, and the junction held 9 bases outside the gene matches. The CDR3 sequence is 16 residues long. In DNA, the CDR3 is TGTGCCAGCAGTTTCCTTAGCGGGGGACCCCACAATGAGCAGTTCTTC. Translated: CASSFLSGGPHNEQFF.

The chain combines TRBV5-6 with TRBJ2-1; TRBD2 matches at 7 bases. Trimming at V came to 3 bases and at J to 6 bases, leaving 6 bases not matched to a gene. Germline V gene sequence: CDR1 SGHDT, CDR2 YYEEEE. The CDR3 loop spans 14 amino acids. The CDR3 loop is CASSSPGGTNEQFF. Here the CDR3 DNA reads TGTGCCAGCAGCTCTCCGGGGGGAACCAATGAGCAGTTCTTC.

This chain links TRBV14 with TRBJ1-2, with D unresolved. V lost 4 bases, J lost 3 bases, and 12 bases lay in between. Germline V CDR1 and CDR2: SGHDN, FVKESK. This CDR3 spans 14 amino acids. Here the CDR3 reads CASSPHAGYYGYTF. The CDR3 bases are TGTGCCAGCAGCCCACACGCGGGATACTATGGCTACACCTTC.

This clone was found a few times. V is TRBV19 and J is TRBJ2-7, with a possible D match to TRBD1 (5 bases). The CDR3 runs 14 residues. V was shortened by 6 bases and J by 4 bases, with 16 bases between the two germline ends. Germline lookup yields CDR1 LNHDA and CDR2 SQIVND (reference sequence). The CDR3: CASSAGRGEYEQYF. For the CDR3, the DNA is TGTGCCAGTAGCGCCGGTAGGGGCGAATACGAGCAGTACTTC.

The gene calls are TRBV15 and TRBJ2-2; D is uncertain. Trimming removed 3 bases from V and 1 base from J, with 6 bases in between. The CDR3 has 14 residues. Germline V lookup: CDR1 LNHNV, CDR2 YYDKDF (reference sequence). The DNA of the CDR3 is TGTGCCACCAGCAGTAGGGTGAACACCGGGGAGCTGTTTTTT. Translating it yields CATSSRVNTGELFF.

The rearrangement uses TRBV30 and TRBJ1-3, with TRBD1 matching over 9 bases. This CDR3 comprises 20 residues. With V trimmed by 4 bases and J by 1 base, 20 bases remained unmatched. From germline, CDR1 is GTSNPN and CDR2 SVGIG (reference sequence). CDR3: CAWKPPRLTGGRSSGNTIYF. CDR3 DNA sequence: TGTGCCTGGAAGCCCCCCCGCCTGACAGGGGGTAGGTCTTCTGGAAACACCATATATTTT.

This chain uses TRBV6-1 with TRBJ1-2; 8 positions agree with TRBD1. The V gene end was trimmed by 1 base and the J gene end by 4 bases; junction bases not matched to a gene: 5. This CDR3 is built from 15 residues. CDR1 is MNHNS and CDR2 is SASEGT in the germline V gene. CDR3 nucleotides: TGTGCCAGCAGTGAAGGCAGGGGGCGAAGCTATGGCTACACCTTC. This sequence encodes CASSEGRGRSYGYTF.

On this clone: At one end, the junction sequence differs from germline, possibly due to a read error. This sequence joins TRBV7-7 and TRBJ2-1, with TRBD2 matching over 9 bases. Germline V lookup: CDR1 SSHAT, CDR2 FNYEAQ (reference sequence). This CDR3 region has 16 residues. CDR3: CASSLSAGGRYNEQFF. In DNA, the CDR3 is TGTGCTAGCAGCTTATCTGCGGGGGGGAGGTACAATGAGCAGTTCTTC.

The chain carries TRBV6-1 and TRBJ2-5; D unclear. Between the trimmed V and J ends, which lost 1 base and 7 bases, there was a span of 13 bases. Germline V gives CDR1 MNHNS, CDR2 SASEGT. CDR3 length: 14 amino acids. This CDR3 reads CASSEGWAPGTQYF. The CDR3 nucleotides are TGTGCCAGCAGTGAAGGCTGGGCCCCGGGGACCCAGTACTTC.